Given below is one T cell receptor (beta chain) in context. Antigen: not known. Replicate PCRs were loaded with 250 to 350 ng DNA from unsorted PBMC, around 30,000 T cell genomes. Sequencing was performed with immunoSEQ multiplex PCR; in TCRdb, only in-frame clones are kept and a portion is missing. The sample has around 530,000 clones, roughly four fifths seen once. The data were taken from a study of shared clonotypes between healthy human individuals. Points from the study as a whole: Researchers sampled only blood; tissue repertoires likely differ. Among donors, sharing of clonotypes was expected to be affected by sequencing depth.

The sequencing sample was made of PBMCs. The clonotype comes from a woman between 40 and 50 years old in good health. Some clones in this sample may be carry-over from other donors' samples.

The CDR3 DNA is TGTGCCAGCAGCTTAATTGGCTCTGGAAACACCATATATTTT. Translation gives CASSLIGSGNTIYF. The chain carries TRBV11-2 and TRBJ1-3, with unresolved D. The V end was cut by 2 bases, the J end by 0 bases, with 5 bases between. The CDR3 totals 14 residues. Per the germline V gene, CDR1 is SGHAT and CDR2 is FQNNGV. Full variable domain (rest looked up from reference TRBV11-2 and TRBJ1-3): EAGVAQSPRYKIIEKRQSVAFWCNPISGHATLYWYQQILGQGPKLLIQFQNNGVVDDSQLPKDRFSAERLKGVDSTLKIQPAKLEDSAVYLCASSLIGSGNTIYFGEGSWLTVV.